The clone carrying this T cell receptor (beta chain) has only a few counts. Assay: immunoSEQ multiplex PCR; the TCRdb copy retains only in-frame clones and omits some. Among fewer than 400,000 clones, approximately 81% were seen once, and the ten largest hold 1.5% to 2%. This sample stems from a study of blood T cell repertoires in COVID-19. CDR3 length: 15 amino acids. Trimming shortened V by 6 bases and J by 0 bases, and 14 bases separated the two germline ends. The germline gives CDR1 SGHTA, CDR2 FQGTGA. The sequenced sample consisted of PBMCs or T cells enriched from blood (not recorded which). The receptor was isolated from a woman in her twenties or thirties who had been exposed to COVID-19. The chain joins TRBV7-3 to TRBJ1-1; D is unclear. The CDR3 here is CASRLSPGMNTEAFF. The CDR3 coding sequence is TGTGCCAGCAGGCTTAGTCCGGGAATGAACACTGAAGCTTTCTTT.